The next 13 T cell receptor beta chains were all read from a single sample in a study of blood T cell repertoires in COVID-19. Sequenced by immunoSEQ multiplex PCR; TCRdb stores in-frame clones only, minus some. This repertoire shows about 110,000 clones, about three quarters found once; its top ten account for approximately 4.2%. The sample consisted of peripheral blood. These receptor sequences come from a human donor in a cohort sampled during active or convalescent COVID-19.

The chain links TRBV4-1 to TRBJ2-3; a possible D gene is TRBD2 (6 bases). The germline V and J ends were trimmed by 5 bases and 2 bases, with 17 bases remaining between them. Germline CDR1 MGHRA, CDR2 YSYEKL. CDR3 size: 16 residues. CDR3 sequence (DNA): TGCGCCAGCAGCAGACCTACCGGGACTTACACAGATACGCAGTATTTT. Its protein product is CASSRPTGTYTDTQYF.

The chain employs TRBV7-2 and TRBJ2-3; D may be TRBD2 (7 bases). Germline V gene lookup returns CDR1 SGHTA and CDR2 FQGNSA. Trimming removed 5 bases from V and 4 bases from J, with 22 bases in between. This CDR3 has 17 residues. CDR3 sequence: CASSPRGGPSGADTQYF. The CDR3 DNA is TGTGCCAGCAGCCCTAGGGGGGGGCCTAGCGGCGCAGATACGCAGTATTTT.

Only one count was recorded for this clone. The CDR3 DNA follows: TGTGCCAGCTCACCCCCGGACTCTCATGAGCAGTTCTTC. Its protein product is CASSPPDSHEQFF. The gene calls are TRBV18 and TRBJ2-1; a possible D gene is TRBD2 (5 bases). The CDR3 consists of 13 residues. Trimming took off 3 bases at V and 8 bases at J, with 11 bases between the two ends. Germline values: CDR1 KGHSH, CDR2 LQKENI.

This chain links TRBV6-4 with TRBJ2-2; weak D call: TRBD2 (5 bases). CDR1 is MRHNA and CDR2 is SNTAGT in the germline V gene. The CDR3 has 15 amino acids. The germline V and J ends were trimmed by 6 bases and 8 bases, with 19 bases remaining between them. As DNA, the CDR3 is TGTGCCAGCAGGGCAGAGGACGTCCGGGGAGGGGAGCTGTTTTTT. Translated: CASRAEDVRGGELFF.

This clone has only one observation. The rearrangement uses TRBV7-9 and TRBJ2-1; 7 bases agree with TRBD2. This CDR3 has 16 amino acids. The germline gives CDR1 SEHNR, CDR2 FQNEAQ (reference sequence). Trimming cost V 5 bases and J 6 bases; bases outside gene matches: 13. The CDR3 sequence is CASSTRSAGEANEQFF. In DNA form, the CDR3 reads TGTGCCAGCAGCACGAGGTCGGCGGGAGAGGCCAATGAGCAGTTCTTC.

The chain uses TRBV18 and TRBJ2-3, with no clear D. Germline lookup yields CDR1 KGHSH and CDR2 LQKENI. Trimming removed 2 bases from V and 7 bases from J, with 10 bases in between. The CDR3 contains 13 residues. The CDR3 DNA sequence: TGTGCCAGCTCACCAGAGGCGCTAAATACGCAGTATTTT. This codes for CASSPEALNTQYF. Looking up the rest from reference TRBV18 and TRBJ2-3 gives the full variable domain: NAGVMQNPRHLVRRRGQEARLRCSPMKGHSHVYWYRQLPEEGLKFMVYLQKENIIDESGMPKERFSAEFPKEGPSILRIQQVVRGDSAAYFCASSPEALNTQYFGPGTRLTVL.

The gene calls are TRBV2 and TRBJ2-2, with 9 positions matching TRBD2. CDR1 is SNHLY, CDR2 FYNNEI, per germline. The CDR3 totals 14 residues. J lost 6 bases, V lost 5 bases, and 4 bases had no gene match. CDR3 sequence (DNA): TGTGCCAGCAGTCTGCGGGGGGGCCCCGGGGAGCTGTTTTTT. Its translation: CASSLRGGPGELFF.

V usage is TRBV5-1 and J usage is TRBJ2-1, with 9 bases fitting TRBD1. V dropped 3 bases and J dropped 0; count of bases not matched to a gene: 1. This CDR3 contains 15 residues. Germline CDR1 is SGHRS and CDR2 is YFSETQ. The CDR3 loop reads CASSSQGASYNEQFF. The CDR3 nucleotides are TGCGCCAGCAGCTCACAGGGGGCCTCCTACAATGAGCAGTTCTTC. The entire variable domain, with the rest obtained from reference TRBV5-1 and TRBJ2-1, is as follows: KAGVTQTPRYLIKTRGQQVTLSCSPISGHRSVSWYQQTPGQGLQFLFEYFSETQRNKGNFPGRFSGRQFSNSRSEMNVSTLELGDSALYLCASSSQGASYNEQFFGPGTRLTVL.

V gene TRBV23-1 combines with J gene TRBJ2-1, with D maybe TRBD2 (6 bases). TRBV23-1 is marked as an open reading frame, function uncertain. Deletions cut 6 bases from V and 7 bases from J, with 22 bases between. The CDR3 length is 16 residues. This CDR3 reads CASSRFAEGPWNEQFF. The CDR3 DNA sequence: TGCGCCAGCAGCCGGTTCGCGGAGGGCCCATGGAATGAGCAGTTCTTC.

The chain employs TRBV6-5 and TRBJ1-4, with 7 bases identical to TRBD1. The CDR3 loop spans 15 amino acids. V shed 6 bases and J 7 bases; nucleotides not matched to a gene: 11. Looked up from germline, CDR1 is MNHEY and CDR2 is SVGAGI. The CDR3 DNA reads TGTGCCAGCAGCGGGATGAGGGGGCGGGTTGAAAAACTGTTTTTT. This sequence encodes CASSGMRGRVEKLFF.

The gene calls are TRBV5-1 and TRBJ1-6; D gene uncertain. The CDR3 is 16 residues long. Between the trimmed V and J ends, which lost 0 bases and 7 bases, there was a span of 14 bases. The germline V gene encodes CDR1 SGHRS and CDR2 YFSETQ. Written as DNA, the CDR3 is TGCGCCAGCAGCTTGGGTGACACGGGAGGCAATTCACCCCTCCACTTT. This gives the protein CASSLGDTGGNSPLHF.

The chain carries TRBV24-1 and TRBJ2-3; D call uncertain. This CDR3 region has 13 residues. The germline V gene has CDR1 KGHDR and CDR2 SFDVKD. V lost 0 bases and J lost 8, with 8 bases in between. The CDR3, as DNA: TGTGCCACCAGTGATTTGAACAGTCCTACGCAGTATTTT. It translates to CATSDLNSPTQYF.

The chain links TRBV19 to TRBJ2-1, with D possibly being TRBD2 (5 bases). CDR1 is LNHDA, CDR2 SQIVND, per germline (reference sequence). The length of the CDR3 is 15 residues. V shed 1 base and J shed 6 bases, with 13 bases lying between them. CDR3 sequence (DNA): TGTGCCAGTAGTATAGTAGGGAGAGCTAGCAATGAGCAGTTCTTC. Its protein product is CASSIVGRASNEQFF.